These T cell receptor beta chains were read from a single sample in a study of T cells after yellow fever vaccination. MiXCR, run by TCRdb on the 5' RACE reads, gives a single entry per CDR3 protein. The profile shows 320,000 or so distinct CDR3 sequences, roughly 7.5% of them singletons. The sample was PBMCs, taken about 41 days after the first yellow fever vaccination. These receptors all come from a man between 18 and 35 years old who received the YFV17D yellow fever vaccine. Both conserved end residues are part of each CDR3. Each record gives: J gene, V gene, D gene, clone size, CDR3 protein, CDR3 DNA. D genes are given only for firm matches. Expanded clones are given a class, and other clones once, few, many or no size at all.

J: TRBJ2-3
V: TRBV19
D: -
size: -
CDR3: CASSPWGRPDTQYF
DNA: TGTGCCAGTAGCCCTTGGGGGCGGCCAGATACGCAGTATTTT

J: TRBJ2-5
V: TRBV4-3
D: -
size: few
CDR3: CASSQVMLETQYF
DNA: TGCGCCAGCAGCCAAGTAATGTTGGAGACCCAGTACTTC

J: TRBJ2-3
V: TRBV7-2
D: -
size: -
CDR3: CASSLGAGTQYF
DNA: TGTGCCAGCAGCCTCGGGGCGGGTACGCAGTATTTT

J: TRBJ2-3
V: TRBV28
D: -
size: many
CDR3: CASSFPTDTQYF
DNA: TGTGCCAGCAGTTTCCCCACAGATACGCAGTATTTT

J: TRBJ1-6
V: TRBV5-6
D: -
size: -
CDR3: CASSLLRSPLHF
DNA: TGTGCCAGCAGCTTGTTGAGGTCACCCCTCCACTTT

J: TRBJ1-5
V: TRBV15
D: -
size: few
CDR3: CATTPSGNQPQHF
DNA: TGTGCCACCACCCCGAGCGGCAATCAGCCCCAGCATTTT

J: TRBJ1-5
V: TRBV28
D: -
size: -
CDR3: CASTPDGGSQPQHF
DNA: TGTGCCAGCACCCCGGACGGCGGGAGTCAGCCCCAGCATTTT

J: TRBJ1-2
V: TRBV5-1
D: -
size: few
CDR3: CASRVRENYGYTF
DNA: TGCGCCAGCAGGGTGAGGGAAAACTATGGCTACACCTTC

J: TRBJ1-1
V: TRBV5-1
D: TRBD1
size: -
CDR3: CASSKEGGTGAPEAFF
DNA: TGCGCCAGCAGCAAAGAGGGCGGGACAGGGGCACCCGAAGCTTTCTTT

J: TRBJ2-2
V: TRBV3-1
D: -
size: -
CDR3: CASSQSGLRTGELFF
DNA: TGTGCCAGCAGCCAAAGTGGACTTCGCACCGGGGAGCTGTTTTTT

J: TRBJ2-7
V: TRBV27
D: -
size: many
CDR3: CASSPTGTTYEQYF
DNA: TGTGCCAGCAGTCCGACCGGGACAACATACGAGCAGTACTTC

J: TRBJ1-2
V: TRBV7-2
D: TRBD1
size: -
CDR3: CASSLVAGGDANYGYTF
DNA: TGTGCCAGCAGCTTAGTCGCAGGGGGCGATGCTAACTATGGCTACACCTTC

J: TRBJ1-4
V: TRBV6-5
D: -
size: few
CDR3: CASSYAARGREEKLFF
DNA: TGTGCCAGCAGTTACGCTGCCAGGGGTCGAGAGGAAAAACTGTTTTTT

J: TRBJ1-2
V: TRBV4-2
D: TRBD1
size: -
CDR3: CASSQPLTGGEGYGYTF
DNA: TGTGCCAGCAGCCAACCCCTAACAGGGGGCGAGGGCTATGGCTACACCTTC

J: TRBJ1-5
V: TRBV12-3/TRBV12-4
D: -
size: -
CDR3: CASRSGTDDQPQHF
DNA: TGTGCCAGCAGAAGCGGGACGGATGATCAGCCCCAGCATTTT

J: TRBJ2-1
V: TRBV29-1
D: -
size: -
CDR3: CSVEDVGGATSYNEQFF
DNA: TGCAGCGTTGAAGATGTAGGCGGGGCCACCTCCTACAATGAGCAGTTCTTC

J: TRBJ1-2
V: TRBV7-2
D: -
size: few
CDR3: CASSHAQGTGYTF
DNA: TGTGCCAGCAGCCACGCCCAGGGTACGGGCTACACCTTC

J: TRBJ2-7
V: TRBV5-1
D: TRBD2
size: few
CDR3: CASSPGLAGGGYEQYF
DNA: TGCGCCAGCAGCCCCGGACTAGCGGGGGGCGGGTACGAGCAGTACTTC

J: TRBJ2-2
V: TRBV12-3/TRBV12-4
D: -
size: few
CDR3: CASSPGVKPGELFF
DNA: TGTGCCAGCAGCCCAGGGGTCAAGCCCGGGGAGCTGTTTTTT

J: TRBJ1-6
V: TRBV2
D: -
size: few
CDR3: CASSEGSGRESPLHF
DNA: TGTGCCAGCAGTGAAGGGTCAGGAAGAGAATCACCCCTCCACTTT

J: TRBJ2-3
V: TRBV24-1
D: TRBD1
size: many
CDR3: CATSDSDRVSLTSTDTQYF
DNA: TGTGCCACCAGTGACTCCGACAGGGTCTCCCTTACTAGCACAGATACGCAGTATTTT

J: TRBJ2-3
V: TRBV20-1
D: -
size: -
CDR3: CSASQESWDTQYF
DNA: TGCAGTGCTAGCCAGGAATCCTGGGATACGCAGTATTTT

J: TRBJ2-5
V: TRBV7-6
D: -
size: -
CDR3: CASSFGTNRQETQYF
DNA: TGTGCCAGCAGCTTCGGGACAAACCGCCAAGAGACCCAGTACTTC

J: TRBJ2-7
V: TRBV19
D: TRBD1
size: few
CDR3: CASRQGQGSSYEQYF
DNA: TGTGCCAGTAGACAAGGACAGGGGAGCTCCTACGAGCAGTACTTC

J: TRBJ1-5
V: TRBV19
D: TRBD1
size: -
CDR3: CATLGQGNQPQHF
DNA: TGTGCCACCCTCGGACAGGGGAATCAGCCCCAGCATTTT

J: TRBJ2-5
V: TRBV11-2
D: -
size: -
CDR3: CASRSGAPETQYF
DNA: TGTGCCAGCAGATCGGGGGCCCCGGAGACCCAGTACTTC

J: TRBJ2-3
V: TRBV11-3
D: -
size: many
CDR3: CASSLDPGQTQYF
DNA: TGTGCCAGCAGCTTAGATCCTGGCCAGACGCAGTATTTT